This T cell receptor beta chain was sequenced in a study of vaccination effects on CD4 cells after COVID-19. Study as a whole: Expansion of antigen-specific CD4+ T cells with viral peptide pools was carried out by the ViraFEST assay before sequencing. Findings of the study overall: Early post-infection timepoints were missing from the study, which also had few convalescent patients.

CD4+ T cell isolation took place after less than 13 days of culture. Each participant was given two doses of one vaccine (BNT162b2 or mRNA-1273). The CDR3 totals 12 residues. V was pared by 7 bases and J by 5 bases, with 14 bases between. Germline V gene lookup returns CDR1 SQVTM and CDR2 ANQGSEA. TCRdb's table, derived via immunoSEQ multiplex PCR, lists solely in-frame clones and lacks some. The data hold around 49,000 clones, with around 70% observed a single time. As regards this clone: The antigen is not known.

The chain joins TRBV29-1 to TRBJ2-5; maybe TRBD1 (5 bases). The TCR originated in a human donor who received a COVID-19 vaccine. Material: CD4+ T cells from PBMCs cultured without peptide, obtained after COVID-19 vaccination. CDR3 in DNA: TGCAGCGCCTACAGGACGAAGGAGACCCAGTACTTC. Its protein product is CSAYRTKETQYF.